This is a list of T cell receptor beta chains from one sample in a study of CD4+ T cells in melanoma. Data came from immunoSEQ multiplex PCR; TCRdb stores just in-frame clones and leaves some out. The sample carries 20,000 to 25,000 clones, roughly 73% recorded once. These receptors were collected from a human donor with melanoma. Each CDR3 is given with its conserved first and last residue. The D gene is left open where the match is weak. Rows give clone size only sometimes, using once, few, many, or a class for an expanded clone.

d_call: .; v_call: TRBV7-9; clone_size: .; j_call: TRBJ1-1; cdr3_aa: CASSPRRQLSRGTEAFF; cdr3_nt: TGTGCCAGCAGCCCCCGTCGGCAACTCTCAAGGGGCACTGAAGCTTTCTTT
d_call: TRBD2; v_call: TRBV15; clone_size: .; j_call: TRBJ2-5; cdr3_aa: CATSRVPSGGETQYF; cdr3_nt: TGTGCCACCAGCAGAGTCCCTAGCGGGGGCGAGACCCAGTACTTC
d_call: TRBD1; v_call: TRBV19; clone_size: .; j_call: TRBJ2-3; cdr3_aa: CASSRGTGKTDTQYF; cdr3_nt: TGTGCCAGTAGTAGGGGGACAGGGAAAACAGATACGCAGTATTTT
d_call: .; v_call: TRBV6-5; clone_size: .; j_call: TRBJ2-2; cdr3_aa: CASTFAGELFF; cdr3_nt: TGTGCCAGCACCTTTGCCGGGGAGCTGTTTTTT
d_call: .; v_call: TRBV21-1; clone_size: .; j_call: TRBJ1-5; cdr3_aa: CASSKALQGPLSYQPQHF; cdr3_nt: TGTGCCAGCAGCAAAGCCCTGCAGGGGCCCCTTAGTTATCAGCCCCAGCATTTT
d_call: .; v_call: TRBV11-2; clone_size: .; j_call: TRBJ2-2; cdr3_aa: CASRVRQGTGELFF; cdr3_nt: TGTGCCAGCAGAGTCAGGCAGGGCACCGGGGAGCTGTTTTTT
d_call: TRBD2; v_call: TRBV10-3; clone_size: once; j_call: TRBJ2-7; cdr3_aa: CAISETILASGGGFEQYF; cdr3_nt: TGTGCCATCAGTGAGACTATCCTCGCTAGCGGGGGAGGCTTCGAGCAGTACTTC
d_call: TRBD1; v_call: TRBV5-6; clone_size: .; j_call: TRBJ1-2; cdr3_aa: CASSITGVGYGYTF; cdr3_nt: TGTGCCAGCAGCATTACAGGGGTGGGCTATGGCTACACCTTC
d_call: TRBD2; v_call: TRBV2; clone_size: .; j_call: TRBJ2-1; cdr3_aa: CASSETRLAKNEQFF; cdr3_nt: TGTGCCAGCAGTGAAACGCGACTAGCGAAGAATGAGCAGTTCTTC
d_call: .; v_call: TRBV30; clone_size: .; j_call: TRBJ1-1; cdr3_aa: CAWSVKAERAFF; cdr3_nt: TGTGCCTGGAGTGTTAAGGCCGAAAGAGCTTTCTTT
d_call: TRBD1; v_call: TRBV5-1; clone_size: .; j_call: TRBJ1-4; cdr3_aa: CASSPGTALEKLFF; cdr3_nt: TGCGCCAGCAGCCCCGGGACAGCCCTTGAAAAACTGTTTTTT
d_call: TRBD2; v_call: TRBV7-2; clone_size: .; j_call: TRBJ2-7; cdr3_aa: CASSLTSGGSYEQYF; cdr3_nt: TGTGCCAGCAGCTTGACTAGCGGGGGCTCCTACGAGCAGTACTTC
d_call: .; v_call: TRBV9; clone_size: .; j_call: TRBJ2-1; cdr3_aa: CASSVGGLLYNEQFF; cdr3_nt: TGTGCCAGCAGCGTAGGGGGGCTTCTATACAATGAGCAGTTCTTC
d_call: TRBD1; v_call: TRBV7-8; clone_size: .; j_call: TRBJ1-2; cdr3_aa: CASSRLGQGNYGYTF; cdr3_nt: TGTGCCAGCAGCCGACTAGGACAGGGAAACTATGGCTACACCTTC
d_call: .; v_call: TRBV6-6; clone_size: .; j_call: TRBJ2-4; cdr3_aa: CASNISTLAKNIQYF; cdr3_nt: TGTGCCAGCAATATATCAACCTTAGCCAAAAACATTCAGTACTTC
d_call: .; v_call: TRBV7-9; clone_size: few; j_call: TRBJ2-1; cdr3_aa: CASSFNRYNEQFF; cdr3_nt: TGTGCCAGCAGCTTCAATAGGTACAATGAGCAGTTCTTC
d_call: TRBD1; v_call: TRBV25-1; clone_size: .; j_call: TRBJ1-1; cdr3_aa: CASSELTGGGTEAFF; cdr3_nt: TGTGCCAGCAGTGAATTAACAGGGGGGGGCACTGAAGCTTTCTTT
d_call: TRBD1; v_call: TRBV5-1; clone_size: .; j_call: TRBJ2-2; cdr3_aa: CASSLQGATGELFF; cdr3_nt: TGCGCCAGCAGCTTACAGGGGGCGACCGGGGAGCTGTTTTTT
d_call: TRBD2; v_call: TRBV5-5; clone_size: .; j_call: TRBJ2-3; cdr3_aa: CASSLRLAGVRDTQYF; cdr3_nt: TGTGCCAGCAGCTTGAGACTAGCGGGGGTTCGAGATACGCAGTATTTT
d_call: TRBD2; v_call: TRBV4-2; clone_size: .; j_call: TRBJ2-1; cdr3_aa: CASSQLAGGLRGYNEQFF; cdr3_nt: TGTGCCAGCAGCCAACTAGCGGGGGGCCTCCGAGGTTACAATGAGCAGTTCTTC
d_call: .; v_call: TRBV4-1; clone_size: few; j_call: TRBJ1-4; cdr3_aa: CASSQSDNTLRGKLFF; cdr3_nt: TGCGCCAGCAGCCAGTCGGACAACACCCTCCGGGGGAAACTGTTTTTT
d_call: TRBD1; v_call: TRBV7-9; clone_size: .; j_call: TRBJ1-6; cdr3_aa: CASSLGQGFYNSPLHF; cdr3_nt: TGTGCCAGCAGCTTAGGACAGGGTTTCTATAATTCACCCCTCCACTTT
d_call: TRBD2; v_call: TRBV4-1; clone_size: .; j_call: TRBJ2-5; cdr3_aa: CASSGGGPLETQYF; cdr3_nt: TGCGCCAGCAGTGGCGGGGGGCCTCTGGAGACCCAGTACTTC
d_call: .; v_call: TRBV5-1; clone_size: .; j_call: TRBJ2-3; cdr3_aa: CASSLTAGVGFADTQYF; cdr3_nt: TGCGCCAGCAGCTTGACGGCAGGGGTTGGTTTCGCAGATACGCAGTATTTT
d_call: .; v_call: TRBV6-6; clone_size: once; j_call: TRBJ1-2; cdr3_aa: CASRLGGDNYGYTF; cdr3_nt: TGTGCCAGCAGGCTCGGGGGGGACAACTATGGCTACACCTTC
d_call: .; v_call: TRBV7-2; clone_size: .; j_call: TRBJ2-3; cdr3_aa: CASSLSRSSTDTQYF; cdr3_nt: TGTGCCAGCAGCTTGTCGCGGTCTAGCACAGATACGCAGTATTTT
d_call: .; v_call: TRBV29-1; clone_size: .; j_call: TRBJ2-7; cdr3_aa: CSAQIGGPYEQYF; cdr3_nt: TGCAGCGCCCAGATTGGAGGCCCCTACGAGCAGTACTTC